This TCR beta chain was found in a study of PD-L1 blockade in urothelial cancer. Study background: At 3 weeks (second dose) and 6 weeks after starting treatment, blood was analyzed. Blood samples contained a median about 150,000 T cells.

Documented time point: pretreatment peripheral blood. Repertoires were generated with immunoSEQ multiplex PCR, while TCRdb's copy carries only in-frame clones and drops some. Of some 71,000 clones in the sample, about 85% were seen once. Trimming removed 1 base from V and 11 bases from J, with 9 bases in between. There are 12 residues in the CDR3. Germline assignment: CDR1 MDHEN and CDR2 SYDVKM. The chain carries TRBV28 and TRBJ1-5, with D possibly matching TRBD1 (5 bases). The TCR originated in a middle-aged man with urothelial cancer. The sample in question was PBMCs, obtained around atezolizumab (anti-PD-L1) treatment. Written as DNA, the CDR3 is TGTGCCAGCAGTTTATCAGGGAGGGCCCAGCATTTT. This gives the protein CASSLSGRAQHF.